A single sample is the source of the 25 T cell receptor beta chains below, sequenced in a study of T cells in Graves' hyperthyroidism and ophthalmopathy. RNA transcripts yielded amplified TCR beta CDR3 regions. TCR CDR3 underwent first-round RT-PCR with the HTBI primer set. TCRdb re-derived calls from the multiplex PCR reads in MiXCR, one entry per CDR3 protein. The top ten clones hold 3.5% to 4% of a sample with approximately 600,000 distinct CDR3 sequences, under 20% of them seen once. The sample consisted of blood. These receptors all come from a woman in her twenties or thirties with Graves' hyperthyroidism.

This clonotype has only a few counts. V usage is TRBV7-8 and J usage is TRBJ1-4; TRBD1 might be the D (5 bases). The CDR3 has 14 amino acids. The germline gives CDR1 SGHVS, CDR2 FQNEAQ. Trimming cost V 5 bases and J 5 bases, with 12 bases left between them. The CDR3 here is CASSRGALNEKLFF. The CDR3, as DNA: TGTGCCAGCAGCCGAGGGGCATTGAATGAAAAACTGTTTTTT. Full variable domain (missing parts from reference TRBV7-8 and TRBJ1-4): GAGVSQSPRYKVAKRGQDVALRCDPISGHVSLFWYQQALGQGPEFLTYFQNEAQLDKSGLPSDRFFAERPEGSVSTLKIQRTQQEDSAVYLCASSRGALNEKLFFGSGTQLSVL.

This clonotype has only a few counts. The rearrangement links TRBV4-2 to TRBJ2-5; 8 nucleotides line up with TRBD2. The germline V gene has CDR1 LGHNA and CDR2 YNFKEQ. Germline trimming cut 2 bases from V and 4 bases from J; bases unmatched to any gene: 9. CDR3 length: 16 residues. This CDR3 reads CASSQLIAGIRETQYF. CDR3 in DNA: TGTGCCAGCAGCCAATTAATAGCGGGAATACGAGAGACCCAGTACTTC.

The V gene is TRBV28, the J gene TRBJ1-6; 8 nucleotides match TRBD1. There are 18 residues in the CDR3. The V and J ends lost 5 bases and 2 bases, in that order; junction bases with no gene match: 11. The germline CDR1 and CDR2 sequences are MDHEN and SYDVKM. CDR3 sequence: CASSRPPAGGPYNSPLHF. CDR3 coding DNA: TGTGCCAGCAGTCGCCCGCCGGCAGGGGGCCCCTATAATTCACCCCTCCACTTT.

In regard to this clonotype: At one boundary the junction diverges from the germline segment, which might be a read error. This chain's CDR3 is CAGSGTVSYNEQFF. The CDR3 DNA is TGTGCCGGCTCAGGGACGGTATCCTACAATGAGCAGTTCTTC. The chain couples TRBV18 to TRBJ2-1; D tentatively fits TRBD1 or TRBD2 (5 bases each). This CDR3 comprises 14 residues. The germline CDR1 and CDR2 sequences are KGHSH and LQKENI.

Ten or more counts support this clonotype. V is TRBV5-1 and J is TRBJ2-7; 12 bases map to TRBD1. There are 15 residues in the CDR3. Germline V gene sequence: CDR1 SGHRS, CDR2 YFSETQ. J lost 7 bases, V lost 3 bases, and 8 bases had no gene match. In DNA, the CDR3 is TGCGCCAGCAGCTGGTCCGGGACAGGGGGCGCGGAGCAGTACTTC. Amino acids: CASSWSGTGGAEQYF. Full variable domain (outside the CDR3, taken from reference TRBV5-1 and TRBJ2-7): KAGVTQTPRYLIKTRGQQVTLSCSPISGHRSVSWYQQTPGQGLQFLFEYFSETQRNKGNFPGRFSGRQFSNSRSEMNVSTLELGDSALYLCASSWSGTGGAEQYFGPGTRLTVT.

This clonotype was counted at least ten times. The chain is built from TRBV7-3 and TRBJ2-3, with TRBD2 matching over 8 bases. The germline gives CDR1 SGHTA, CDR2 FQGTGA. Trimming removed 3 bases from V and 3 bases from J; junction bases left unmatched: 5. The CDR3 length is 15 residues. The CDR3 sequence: CASSFSGKSTDTQYF. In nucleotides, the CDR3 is TGTGCCAGCAGCTTTAGCGGGAAGTCGACAGATACGCAGTATTTT.

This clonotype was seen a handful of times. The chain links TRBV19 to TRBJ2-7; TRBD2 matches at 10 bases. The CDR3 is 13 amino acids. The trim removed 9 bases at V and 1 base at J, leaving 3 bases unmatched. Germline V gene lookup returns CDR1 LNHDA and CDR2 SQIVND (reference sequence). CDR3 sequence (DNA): TGTGCCAGCACTAGCGGGGATTCCTACGAGCAGTACTTC. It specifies CASTSGDSYEQYF.

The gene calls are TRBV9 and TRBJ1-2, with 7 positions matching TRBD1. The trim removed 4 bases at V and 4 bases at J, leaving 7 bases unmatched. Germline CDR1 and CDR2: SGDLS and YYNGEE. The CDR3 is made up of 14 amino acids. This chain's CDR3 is CASSPSWDSYGYTF. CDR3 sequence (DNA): TGTGCCAGCAGCCCATCATGGGACAGCTATGGCTACACCTTC.

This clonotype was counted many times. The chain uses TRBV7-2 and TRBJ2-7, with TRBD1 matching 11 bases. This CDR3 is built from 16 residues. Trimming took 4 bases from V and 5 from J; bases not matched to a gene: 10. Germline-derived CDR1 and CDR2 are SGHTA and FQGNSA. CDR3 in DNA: TGTGCCAGCAGCTCACGAGGGATGGACAGGGGGCACGAGCAGTACTTC. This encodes CASSSRGMDRGHEQYF.

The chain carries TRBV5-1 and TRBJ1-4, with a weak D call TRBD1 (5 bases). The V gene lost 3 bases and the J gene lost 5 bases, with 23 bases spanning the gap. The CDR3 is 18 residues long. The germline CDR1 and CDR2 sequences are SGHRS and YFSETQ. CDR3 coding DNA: TGCGCCAGCAGCTACGAGGGACCCCCACGGGAAAGGAATGAAAAACTGTTTTTT. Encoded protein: CASSYEGPPRERNEKLFF.

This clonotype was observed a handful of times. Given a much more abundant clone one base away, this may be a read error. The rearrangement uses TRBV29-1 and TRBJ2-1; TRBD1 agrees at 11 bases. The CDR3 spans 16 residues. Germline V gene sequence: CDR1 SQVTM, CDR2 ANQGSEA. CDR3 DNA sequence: TGCAGCGTTCTCCTAGAGGGACAGGGGGTCTACGATGAGCAGTTCTTC. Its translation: CSVLLEGQGVYDEQFF.

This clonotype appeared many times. CDR3 sequence reads: CASSEARASGRQFF. The CDR3 coding sequence is TGTGCCAGCAGTGAAGCAAGGGCTAGCGGGAGGCAGTTCTTC. The rearrangement links TRBV6-1 to TRBJ2-1, with 10 bases identical to TRBD2. J lost 12 bases, V lost 0 bases, and 5 bases had no gene match. The germline gives CDR1 MNHNS, CDR2 SASEGT. This CDR3 spans 14 amino acids.

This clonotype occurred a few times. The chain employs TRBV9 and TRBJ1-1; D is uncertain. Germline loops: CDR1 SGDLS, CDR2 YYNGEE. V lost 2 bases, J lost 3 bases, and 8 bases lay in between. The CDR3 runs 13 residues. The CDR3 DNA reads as TGTGCCAGCAGCGTCACTCGTTACACTGAAGCTTTCTTT. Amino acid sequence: CASSVTRYTEAFF.

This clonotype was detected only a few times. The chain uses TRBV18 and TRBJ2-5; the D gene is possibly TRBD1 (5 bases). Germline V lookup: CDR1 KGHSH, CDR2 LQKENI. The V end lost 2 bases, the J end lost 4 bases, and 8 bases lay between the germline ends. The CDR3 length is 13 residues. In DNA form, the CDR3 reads TGTGCCAGCTCACCAAACAGGTTAGAGACCCAGTACTTC. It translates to CASSPNRLETQYF. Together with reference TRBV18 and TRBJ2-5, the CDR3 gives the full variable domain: NAGVMQNPRHLVRRRGQEARLRCSPMKGHSHVYWYRQLPEEGLKFMVYLQKENIIDESGMPKERFSAEFPKEGPSILRIQQVVRGDSAAYFCASSPNRLETQYFGPGTRLLVL.

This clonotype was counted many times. The CDR3 region has the DNA TGTGCCAGCAGCTCCCAGTACCAAGAGACCCAGTACTTC. Translation: CASSSQYQETQYF. The J gene is TRBJ2-5, the V gene TRBV7-3; D unclear. From germline, CDR1 is SGHTA and CDR2 FQGTGA. V lost 4 bases and J lost 0, with 6 bases in between. The CDR3 runs to 13 residues.

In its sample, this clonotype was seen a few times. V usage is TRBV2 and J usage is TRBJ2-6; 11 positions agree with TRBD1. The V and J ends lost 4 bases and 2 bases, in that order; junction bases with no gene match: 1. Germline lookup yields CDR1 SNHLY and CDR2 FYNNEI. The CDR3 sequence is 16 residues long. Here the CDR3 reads CASSVGQGAGANVLTF. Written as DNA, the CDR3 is TGTGCCAGCAGTGTGGGACAGGGGGCTGGGGCCAACGTCCTGACTTTC.

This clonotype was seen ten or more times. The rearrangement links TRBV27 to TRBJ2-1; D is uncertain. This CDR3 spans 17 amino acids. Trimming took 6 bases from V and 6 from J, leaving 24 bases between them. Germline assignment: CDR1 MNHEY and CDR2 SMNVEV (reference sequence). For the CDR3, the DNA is TGTGCCAGCAGAGCCACCCTCGGGCCCCGACCCCTCAATGAGCAGTTCTTC. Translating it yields CASRATLGPRPLNEQFF.

Written as DNA, the CDR3 is TGTGCCAGCAGACAATCAAAGCGCACCCTCCAAGAGACCCAGTACTTC. It yields the protein CASRQSKRTLQETQYF. V usage is TRBV6-4 and J usage is TRBJ2-5; D gene unclear. This CDR3 is 16 amino acids long. Germline lookup yields CDR1 MRHNA and CDR2 SNTAGT. V was clipped by 6 bases and J by 1 base, with 18 bases between them.

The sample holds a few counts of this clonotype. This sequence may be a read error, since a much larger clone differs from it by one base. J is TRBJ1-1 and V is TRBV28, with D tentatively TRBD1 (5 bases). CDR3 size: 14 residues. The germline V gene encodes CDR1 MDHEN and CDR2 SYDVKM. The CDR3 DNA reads TGTACCAGCACCCAGGGTGAGTGGAACACTGAAGCTTTCTTT. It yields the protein CTSTQGEWNTEAFF.

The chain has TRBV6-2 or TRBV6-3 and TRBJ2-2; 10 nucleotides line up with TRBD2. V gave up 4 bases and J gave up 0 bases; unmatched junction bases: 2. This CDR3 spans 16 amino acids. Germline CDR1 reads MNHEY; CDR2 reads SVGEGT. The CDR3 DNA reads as TGTGCCAGCAGTTCCAGCGGGAGGGCGAACACCGGGGAGCTGTTTTTT. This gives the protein CASSSSGRANTGELFF.

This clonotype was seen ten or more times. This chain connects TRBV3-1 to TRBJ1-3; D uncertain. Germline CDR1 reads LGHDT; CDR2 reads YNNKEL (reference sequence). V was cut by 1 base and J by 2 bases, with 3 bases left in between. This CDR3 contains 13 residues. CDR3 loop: CASSQGPGNTIYF. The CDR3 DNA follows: TGTGCCAGCAGCCAAGGTCCTGGAAACACCATATATTTT.

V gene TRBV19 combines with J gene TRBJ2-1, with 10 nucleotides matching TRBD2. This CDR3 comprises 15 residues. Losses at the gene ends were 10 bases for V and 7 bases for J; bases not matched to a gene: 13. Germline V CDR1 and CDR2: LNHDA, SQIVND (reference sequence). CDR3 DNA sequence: TGTGCCACGGGAATAGCGGGAGGACCATTGAATGAGCAGTTCTTC. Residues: CATGIAGGPLNEQFF.

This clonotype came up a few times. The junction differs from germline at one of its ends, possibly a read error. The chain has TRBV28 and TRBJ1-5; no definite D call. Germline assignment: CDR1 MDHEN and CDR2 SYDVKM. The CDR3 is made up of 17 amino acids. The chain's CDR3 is CASSIQLSGYSDQPQHF. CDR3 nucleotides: TGTGCCAGCAGTATCCAACTAAGCGGGTATAGCGATCAGCCCCAGCATTTT.

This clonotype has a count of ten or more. CDR3 amino acids: CASSRSDQETQYF. The CDR3 coding sequence is TGTGCCAGCAGCCGTAGCGACCAAGAGACCCAGTACTTC. This chain joins TRBV7-6 and TRBJ2-5; a weak D match, TRBD2 (5 bases). Germline CDR1 is SGHVS and CDR2 is FNYEAQ. CDR3 length: 13 residues. V lost 5 bases, J lost 0 bases, and 7 bases lay in between.

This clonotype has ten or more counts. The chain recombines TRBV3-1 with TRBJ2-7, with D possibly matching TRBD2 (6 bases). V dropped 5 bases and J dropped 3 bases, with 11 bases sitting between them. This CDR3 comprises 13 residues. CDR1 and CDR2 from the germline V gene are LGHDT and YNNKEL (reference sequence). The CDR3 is CASSSRLDYEQYF. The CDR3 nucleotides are TGTGCCAGCAGCAGCAGACTAGACTACGAGCAGTACTTC.